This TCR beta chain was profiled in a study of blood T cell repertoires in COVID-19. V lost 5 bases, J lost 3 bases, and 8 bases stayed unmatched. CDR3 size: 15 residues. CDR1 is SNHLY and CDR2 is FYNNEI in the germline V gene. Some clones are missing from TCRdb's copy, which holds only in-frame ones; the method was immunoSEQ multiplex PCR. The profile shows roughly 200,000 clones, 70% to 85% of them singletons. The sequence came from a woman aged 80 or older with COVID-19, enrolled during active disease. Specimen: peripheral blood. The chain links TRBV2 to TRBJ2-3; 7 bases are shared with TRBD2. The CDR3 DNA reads TGTGCCAGCAGTTGGGGGGGACGGTCTACAGATACGCAGTATTTT. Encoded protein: CASSWGGRSTDTQYF. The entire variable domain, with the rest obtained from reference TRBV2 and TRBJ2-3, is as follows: EPEVTQTPSHQVTQMGQEVILRCVPISNHLYFYWYRQILGQKVEFLVSFYNNEISEKSEIFDDQFSVERPDGSNFTLKIRSTKLEDSAMYFCASSWGGRSTDTQYFGPGTRLTVL.